These T cell receptor beta chains were read from a single sample in a study of T cell repertoires in cytomegalovirus infection. Each CDR3 protein is one row after TCRdb ran MiXCR on the reads. Here the sample spans 200,000 to 300,000 distinct CDR3 sequences, roughly 9% being singletons. The sample was PBMCs. The receptors shown here come from a human donor in good health (CMV status not recorded). Some clones in this sample may be carry-over from other donors' samples. The CDR3 runs from the conserved cysteine through the conserved F or W. The D gene is left open where the match is weak. Size is stated for part of the rows, as once, few or many counts, or as a class when the clone is expanded.

size	D	V	J	CDR3	DNA
NA	NA	TRBV3-1	TRBJ2-4	CASSPLGTTAAKNIQYF	TGTGCCAGCAGCCCCCTTGGAACTACAGCGGCCAAAAACATTCAGTACTTC
many	TRBD2	TRBV14	TRBJ2-1	CASSQDGLAGSYNEQFF	TGTGCCAGCAGCCAGGACGGACTAGCGGGGTCTTACAATGAGCAGTTCTTC
many	NA	TRBV7-2	TRBJ1-5	CASSPQGASNQPQHF	TGTGCCAGCAGCCCCCAGGGAGCTAGCAATCAGCCCCAGCATTTT
few	NA	TRBV7-9	TRBJ1-2	CASSLNGNDGYTF	TGTGCCAGCAGCTTAAACGGTAATGATGGCTACACCTTC
many	NA	TRBV6-1	TRBJ2-3	CASSFRDGLSTDTQYF	TGTGCCAGCAGTTTCCGGGACGGCCTAAGCACAGATACGCAGTATTTT
few	TRBD1	TRBV19	TRBJ1-1	CASRDRGHTAFF	TGTGCCAGTAGGGACAGGGGGCACACTGCTTTCTTT
many	TRBD1	TRBV6-5	TRBJ1-5	CASSYGDRDDQPQHF	TGTGCCAGCAGTTACGGAGACAGGGATGATCAGCCCCAGCATTTT
many	TRBD2	TRBV20-1	TRBJ2-3	CSASPMSGGITDTQYF	TGCAGTGCTAGCCCCATGAGCGGGGGAATAACAGATACGCAGTATTTT
NA	TRBD1	TRBV28	TRBJ1-2	CASRETGELSLYGYTF	TGTGCCAGCAGAGAGACAGGGGAGTTGTCGCTCTATGGCTACACCTTC
many	TRBD2	TRBV7-8	TRBJ2-5	CASSIQRGGRETQYF	TGTGCCAGCAGCATCCAGCGGGGGGGGCGAGAGACCCAGTACTTC
many	TRBD1	TRBV6-1	TRBJ2-5	CASRATGEGTQYF	TGTGCCAGCAGGGCGACAGGGGAAGGGACCCAGTACTTC
few	NA	TRBV2	TRBJ1-4	CASSYRVEKLFF	TGTGCCAGCAGTTACAGGGTCGAAAAACTGTTTTTT
many	NA	TRBV7-8	TRBJ1-5	CASSSAYSNQPQHF	TGTGCCAGCAGCTCCGCCTATAGCAATCAGCCCCAGCATTTT
many	NA	TRBV11-2	TRBJ1-1	CASSYTGTGNTEAFF	TGTGCCAGCAGCTACACCGGGACCGGAAACACTGAAGCTTTCTTT
NA	NA	TRBV14	TRBJ2-2	CASSYRDGSEPGELFF	TGTGCCAGCAGCTACCGGGACGGCTCTGAACCCGGGGAGCTGTTTTTT
many	TRBD2	TRBV28	TRBJ2-1	CASRRTSGRGDEQFF	TGTGCCAGCAGGCGTACTAGCGGGAGGGGGGATGAGCAGTTCTTC
many	TRBD2	TRBV7-7	TRBJ2-1	CASSLRELAAYNEQFF	TGTGCCAGCAGCTTAAGGGAACTAGCGGCCTACAATGAGCAGTTCTTC
NA	NA	TRBV9	TRBJ2-3	CASSVDSDTQYF	TGTGCCAGCAGCGTAGATTCCGATACGCAGTATTTT
many	TRBD2	TRBV19	TRBJ2-3	CASSLRGASTDTQYF	TGTGCCAGTAGCTTGCGGGGGGCGAGCACAGATACGCAGTATTTT
NA	NA	TRBV23-1	TRBJ1-6	CASSQSTADRDSPLHF	TGCGCCAGCAGTCAATCGACGGCGGACCGAGATTCACCCCTCCACTTT
many	NA	TRBV7-2	TRBJ1-2	CASSLAGGGDTYGYTF	TGTGCCAGCAGCTTAGCGGGGGGAGGGGATACGTATGGCTACACCTTC
many	TRBD1	TRBV20-1	TRBJ1-2	CSAYLTGGKGGYTF	TGCAGTGCCTACCTGACAGGGGGCAAAGGTGGCTACACCTTC
few	NA	TRBV2	TRBJ1-4	CASSAQTGGGNEKLFF	TGTGCCAGCAGTGCCCAGACAGGAGGGGGGAATGAAAAACTGTTTTTT
many	TRBD2	TRBV7-2	TRBJ2-7	CASTSLAETYEQYF	TGTGCCAGCACCTCGCTAGCGGAAACCTACGAGCAGTACTTC
NA	NA	TRBV20-1	TRBJ1-4	CSATRQNEKLFF	TGCAGTGCTACCCGACAGAATGAAAAACTGTTTTTT
many	NA	TRBV4-3	TRBJ1-1	CASSQDPRGNTEAFF	TGCGCCAGCAGCCAAGACCCCAGGGGGAACACTGAAGCTTTCTTT
many	NA	TRBV2	TRBJ2-3	CASSSGTLQYF	TGTGCCAGCAGTTCCGGGACCCTCCAGTATTTT
many	NA	TRBV7-2	TRBJ2-1	CASSLSGTGYNEQFF	TGTGCCAGCAGCTTATCCGGTACGGGGTACAATGAGCAGTTCTTC
many	NA	TRBV19	TRBJ1-5	CASTNFGGGQPQHF	TGTGCCAGTACCAACTTTGGGGGTGGTCAGCCCCAGCATTTT
few	NA	TRBV29-1	TRBJ2-5	CSVAGRYQETQYF	TGCAGCGTTGCAGGCAGATACCAAGAGACCCAGTACTTC
NA	NA	TRBV28	TRBJ2-1	CASSSGGGYNEQFF	TGTGCCAGCAGTTCAGGGGGGGGCTACAATGAGCAGTTCTTC
few	TRBD2	TRBV5-5	TRBJ2-2	CASSLDWAGGTNTGELFF	TGTGCCAGCAGCTTGGATTGGGCGGGAGGAACGAACACCGGGGAGCTGTTTTTT
many	TRBD2	TRBV7-2	TRBJ2-7	CASRRAGTTYEQYF	TGTGCCAGCAGGCGCGCCGGGACTACTTACGAGCAGTACTTC
many	NA	TRBV7-9	TRBJ2-7	CASSQGSQDEQYF	TGTGCCAGCAGCCAGGGCTCCCAAGACGAGCAGTACTTC
NA	NA	TRBV11-2	TRBJ2-7	CASSFGWDPPGDEQYF	TGTGCCAGCAGCTTCGGGTGGGACCCCCCCGGGGACGAGCAGTACTTC
many	NA	TRBV7-2	TRBJ1-5	CASSLGSGGINQPQHF	TGTGCCAGCAGCTTAGGGTCGGGAGGTATCAATCAGCCCCAGCATTTT
many	NA	TRBV7-2	TRBJ2-2	CASSLVGPRGELFF	TGTGCCAGCAGCTTAGTAGGTCCTAGAGGGGAGCTGTTTTTT